This T cell receptor (beta chain) appears in the sequencing data of a study of CD8+ T cells in alopecia areata. Study-level information: Once tofacitinib had been taken for 6 to 18 months, 6 months off drug followed.

Reverse transcribed after extraction, RNA yielded cDNA as the sequencing template. Sequencing was performed with immunoSEQ multiplex PCR; in TCRdb, only in-frame clones are kept and a portion is missing. The sample contains 210,000 or so clones, approximately 65% of which appear only once. Regarding treatment: oral pan-JAK inhibitor, 5-10 mg twice daily. V shed 6 bases and J 1 base; nucleotides not matched to a gene: 1. The CDR3 length is 13 residues. Germline V gene lookup returns CDR1 MNHEY and CDR2 SMNVEV (reference sequence). This chain links TRBV27 with TRBJ2-7; 9 bases are shared with TRBD1. The source is a human donor with alopecia areata. The sequenced sample was CD4+ T cells sorted from blood, obtained at roughly week 45, from a patient treated with tofacitinib. The chain's CDR3 is CASRGQGSYEQYF. Here the CDR3 DNA reads TGTGCCAGCAGGGGACAGGGATCCTACGAGCAGTACTTC.